The 27 T cell receptor beta chains presented below share a single source sample, sequenced in a study of CD8 T cells in ankylosing spondylitis. TCRdb ran MiXCR on the 5' RACE reads and lists one entry per CDR3 protein. The sample yields 200,000 to 300,000 distinct CDR3 sequences, roughly 10% seen once. The material sequenced was blood, either unsorted or a sorted T cell fraction (not recorded which). Every receptor here comes from a male donor with ankylosing spondylitis or in good health (not recorded which).

This clonotype was seen ten or more times. The V and J genes are TRBV5-1 and TRBJ2-1; 10 bases align to TRBD1. CDR3 length: 16 residues. Germline assignment: CDR1 SGHRS and CDR2 YFSETQ. The ends lost 1 base at V and 2 bases at J; junction bases unmatched: 3. CDR3 nucleotides: TGCGCCAGCAGCTTGCGCGGGACAGGGGCCTACAATGAGCAGTTCTTC. This codes for CASSLRGTGAYNEQFF.

Many counts were recorded for this clonotype. The chain joins TRBV7-8 to TRBJ2-7, with D possibly TRBD2 on 6 matching bases. From germline, CDR1 is SGHVS and CDR2 FQNEAQ. With 5 bases removed from V and 0 bases from J, the gap between germline ends came to 11 bases. The CDR3 has 14 residues. The CDR3 DNA follows: TGTGCCAGCAGCCCGGGACTTCCCTCCTACGAGCAGTACTTC. Translated: CASSPGLPSYEQYF.

This clonotype appeared many times. The chain has TRBV29-1 and TRBJ2-5; D call uncertain. The V gene lost 4 bases and the J gene lost 2 bases, with 2 bases spanning the gap. Germline CDR1 and CDR2: SQVTM and ANQGSEA. The CDR3 has 10 amino acids. CDR3 residues: CSVGQETQYF. The CDR3 coding sequence is TGCAGCGTTGGTCAAGAGACCCAGTACTTC.

This clonotype was seen a handful of times. This sequence joins TRBV10-2 and TRBJ2-1; D perhaps matches TRBD1 (5 bases). The ends were cut back, 3 bases at V and 7 bases at J, with 10 bases in the middle. This CDR3 comprises 13 residues. CDR1 WSHSY and CDR2 SAAADI come from the germline V gene. The CDR3 spells CASSEFRENEQFF. CDR3 bases: TGCGCCAGCAGTGAATTCAGGGAAAATGAGCAGTTCTTC.

This clonotype has a handful of counts. The rearrangement links TRBV4-2 to TRBJ2-2, with 9 bases matching TRBD2. The CDR3 is 16 amino acids. The V segment lost 0 bases and the J segment 5 bases; nucleotides outside the gene matches: 4. From germline, CDR1 is LGHNA and CDR2 YNFKEQ. The chain's CDR3 is CASSQETSGRTGELFF. The CDR3 nucleotides are TGTGCCAGCAGCCAAGAAACTAGCGGGCGGACCGGGGAGCTGTTTTTT.

There are a few counts of this clonotype. This chain uses TRBV25-1 with TRBJ1-2; 9 positions agree with TRBD1. Trimming took 7 bases from V and 5 from J; bases not matched to a gene: 8. The CDR3 has 14 amino acids. CDR1 is MGHDK, CDR2 SYGVNS, per germline. The DNA for the CDR3 is TGTGCCAGCACTCCACCGGGACAGGGATATGGCTACACCTTC. Translating it yields CASTPPGQGYGYTF.

This clonotype appeared many times. This rearrangement joins TRBV4-2 to TRBJ1-2; D not certain. The CDR3 loop spans 14 amino acids. CDR1 LGHNA and CDR2 YNFKEQ come from the germline V gene. V lost 0 bases, J lost 2 bases, and 7 bases lay in between. CDR3 residues: CASSQDLGNYGYTF. The CDR3 DNA reads as TGTGCCAGCAGCCAAGATCTGGGCAACTATGGCTACACCTTC.

This clonotype was recorded a few times. The genes are TRBV7-2 and TRBJ2-3, with TRBD2 matching 9 bases. This CDR3 is built from 16 residues. J gave up 4 bases and V 1 base, and 6 bases lay outside the gene matches. The V gene's germline CDR1 is SGHTA and CDR2 FQGNSA. The CDR3 spells CASSLGAGGLSDTQYF. The DNA of the CDR3 is TGTGCCAGCAGCTTAGGGGCGGGGGGGCTGTCAGATACGCAGTATTTT.

This clonotype was counted many times. The chain is built from TRBV27 and TRBJ1-5, with D unresolved. This CDR3 has 13 residues. V lost 10 bases, J lost 0 bases, and 10 bases lay in between. Germline V lookup: CDR1 MNHEY, CDR2 SMNVEV (reference sequence). The CDR3 is CATRGHSNQPQHF. The CDR3 nucleotides read TGTGCCACGCGAGGCCATAGCAATCAGCCCCAGCATTTT.

This clonotype was seen at least ten times. The chain uses TRBV5-1 and TRBJ1-4, with a weak D call TRBD1 (6 bases). Germline assignment: CDR1 SGHRS and CDR2 YFSETQ. CDR3 length: 14 residues. The V gene lost 4 bases and the J gene lost 6 bases, with 13 bases spanning the gap. Written as DNA, the CDR3 is TGCGCCAGCAGCGAGGGGGGGCTGGATGAAAAACTGTTTTTT. Residues: CASSEGGLDEKLFF.

This clonotype was counted ten times or more. The chain has TRBV27 and TRBJ2-7, with a weak D call TRBD1 (6 bases). This CDR3 contains 14 residues. Trimming cost V 6 bases and J 0 bases, with 12 bases left between them. Germline assignment: CDR1 MNHEY and CDR2 SMNVEV (reference sequence). CDR3 coding DNA: TGTGCCAGCAGGCAAGACAGGAGCTCCTACGAGCAGTACTTC. Translated: CASRQDRSSYEQYF.

This clonotype has at least ten counts. J is TRBJ2-1 and V is TRBV5-1; no clear D gene. Trimming shortened V by 4 bases and J by 2 bases, and 13 bases separated the two germline ends. The CDR3 totals 15 residues. Per the germline V gene, CDR1 is SGHRS and CDR2 is YFSETQ. CDR3 loop: CASSQTGGAYNEQFF. In nucleotides, the CDR3 is TGCGCCAGCAGCCAGACCGGTGGAGCCTACAATGAGCAGTTCTTC.

This clonotype was observed a few times. The V gene is TRBV6-5, the J gene TRBJ2-1; D may be TRBD2 (6 bases). V was shortened by 3 bases and J by 5 bases, with 11 bases between the two germline ends. Germline CDR1 is MNHEY and CDR2 is SVGAGI. CDR3 length: 14 amino acids. CDR3 in amino acids: CASSYRGKNNEQFF. The CDR3 DNA is TGTGCCAGCAGTTATCGGGGGAAGAACAATGAGCAGTTCTTC.

This clonotype was detected a few times. This CDR3 is CASSQAPGLPKYNEQFF. In nucleotides, the CDR3 is TGTGCCAGCAGCCAAGCTCCGGGACTACCTAAATACAATGAGCAGTTCTTC. The chain joins TRBV3-1 to TRBJ2-1; 7 nucleotides align to TRBD2. J lost 4 bases, V lost 1 base, and 10 bases had no gene match. Per germline, CDR1 LGHDT and CDR2 YNNKEL (reference sequence). CDR3 length equals 17 residues.

In this sample, this clonotype turned up many times. This chain joins TRBV27 and TRBJ2-7; 8 positions agree with TRBD2. Germline CDR1 reads MNHEY; CDR2 reads SMNVEV (reference sequence). The CDR3 extends over 16 amino acids. J gave up 4 bases and V 5 bases, and 13 bases lay outside the gene matches. The CDR3 sequence is CASSPPRAGVLYEQYF. CDR3 nucleotides: TGTGCCAGCAGTCCCCCGCGAGCGGGAGTTTTATACGAGCAGTACTTC.

This clonotype was seen a handful of times. V usage is TRBV10-2 and J usage is TRBJ2-7; D perhaps matches TRBD1 (7 bases). V lost 2 bases and J lost 3, with 32 bases in between. CDR1 is WSHSY and CDR2 is SAAADI in the germline V gene. CDR3 size: 21 residues. This CDR3 reads CASSEPYRLQGTRTGLYEQYF. The CDR3 coding sequence is TGCGCCAGCAGTGAGCCGTACAGGCTACAGGGGACGCGGACGGGACTCTACGAGCAGTACTTC.

The chain is built from TRBV7-2 and TRBJ1-1; D possibly corresponds to TRBD1 (5 bases). V was pared by 5 bases and J by 2 bases, with 15 bases between. CDR3 length: 15 residues. The germline gives CDR1 SGHTA, CDR2 FQGNSA. CDR3 DNA sequence: TGTGCCAGCAGCCCGATGCCAGGGCGCAACACTGAAGCTTTCTTT. Protein sequence: CASSPMPGRNTEAFF.

A few counts support this clonotype. The gene calls are TRBV30 and TRBJ2-2; D call uncertain. CDR1 is GTSNPN, CDR2 SVGIG, per germline (reference sequence). The V end was cut by 3 bases, the J end by 1 base, with 12 bases between. The CDR3 has 15 residues. The CDR3 reads CAWRLAALNTGELFF. The CDR3 region has the DNA TGTGCCTGGAGGTTAGCAGCCTTGAACACCGGGGAGCTGTTTTTT.

This clonotype was seen only a few times. The chain has TRBV7-9 and TRBJ2-1; TRBD2 matches 13 bases. This CDR3 region has 15 residues. CDR1 is SEHNR, CDR2 FQNEAQ, per germline (reference sequence). The V and J ends lost 8 bases and 4 bases, in that order; junction bases with no gene match: 5. The CDR3 protein is CASQLAGGRYNEQFF. The CDR3 nucleotides are TGTGCCAGCCAACTAGCGGGGGGGCGATACAATGAGCAGTTCTTC.

This clonotype occurred a few times. This sequence joins TRBV28 and TRBJ2-2, with 8 positions matching TRBD1. The CDR3 is 15 amino acids. The germline gives CDR1 MDHEN, CDR2 SYDVKM. V shed 8 bases and J 1 base; nucleotides not matched to a gene: 6. CDR3 bases: TGTGCCAGCCTTTCCGGGACAGGGAACACCGGGGAGCTGTTTTTT. Translating it yields CASLSGTGNTGELFF.

This clonotype was counted many times. The chain recombines TRBV12-3 or TRBV12-4 with TRBJ2-7; 7 bases align to TRBD2. The CDR3 consists of 14 residues. Trimming took 8 bases from V and 1 from J; bases not matched to a gene: 8. CDR3 coding DNA: TGTGCCAGCCAGATAGCGGGCTCTTCCTACGAGCAGTACTTC. As protein: CASQIAGSSYEQYF.

This clonotype was recorded many times. This sequence joins TRBV29-1 and TRBJ2-5, with D perhaps matching TRBD2 (6 bases). In germline, CDR1 is SQVTM, CDR2 ANQGSEA. V dropped 2 bases and J dropped 5 bases, with 9 bases sitting between them. The CDR3 loop spans 12 amino acids. In nucleotides, the CDR3 is TGCAGCGTTGAAACTAGCATGGAGACCCAGTACTTC. Protein: CSVETSMETQYF.

The chain has TRBV14 and TRBJ2-7, with TRBD1 matching 7 bases. This CDR3 contains 14 residues. Unmatched junction bases numbered 7, after V lost 6 bases and J lost 2 bases. Germline V gene data show CDR1 as SGHDN and CDR2 as FVKESK. As DNA, the CDR3 is TGTGCCAGCAGTCCGGGACAGACACCCTACGAGCAGTACTTC. Amino acids: CASSPGQTPYEQYF.

This clonotype was picked up many times. This rearrangement joins TRBV20-1 to TRBJ2-1; TRBD2 aligns across 10 bases. V lost 1 base, J lost 2 bases, and 2 bases stayed unmatched. CDR1 is DFQATT, CDR2 SNEGSKA, per germline (reference sequence). This CDR3 region has 15 residues. CDR3 region: CSARVLAGAYNEQFF. As DNA, the CDR3 is TGCAGTGCTAGAGTGCTAGCGGGAGCCTACAATGAGCAGTTCTTC.

This clonotype has only a few counts. Given a much more abundant clone one base away, this may be a read error. The rearrangement links TRBV6-5 to TRBJ2-2, with no clear D. This CDR3 comprises 13 residues. The ends were cut back, 2 bases at V and 2 bases at J, with 3 bases in the middle. Germline V gene lookup returns CDR1 MNHEY and CDR2 SVGAGI. The CDR3 sequence: CASSYDNTGELFF. The CDR3, as DNA: TGTGCCAGCAGTTACGACAACACCGGGGAGCTGTTTTTT.

This clonotype was found many times. This rearrangement joins TRBV11-2 to TRBJ1-5; 9 bases map to TRBD1. This CDR3 comprises 17 residues. CDR1 SGHAT and CDR2 FQNNGV come from the germline V gene. V was pared by 0 bases and J by 4 bases, with 7 bases of the junction left unmatched. In nucleotides, the CDR3 is TGTGCCAGCAGCTTAGAGGCGAGGACAGGGGATAATCAGCCCCAGCATTTT. Translated, it gives CASSLEARTGDNQPQHF.

The chain carries TRBV20-1 and TRBJ1-1; D is uncertain. Trimming pared 3 bases from V and 5 bases from J, leaving 19 bases between. Germline V gives CDR1 DFQATT, CDR2 SNEGSKA (reference sequence). CDR3 length equals 15 residues. CDR3 amino acids: CSASLGFGWGTEAFF. In DNA, the CDR3 is TGCAGTGCTAGCTTGGGTTTCGGGTGGGGAACTGAAGCTTTCTTT.